The T cell receptor (beta chain) described here comes from a study of human T cells and chemical hapten exposure. TCRdb fed the 5' RACE reads into MiXCR, producing one record per CDR3 protein. The data hold 65,000 to 90,000 distinct CDR3 sequences, with roughly 15% observed a single time. The starting material, unfractionated whole blood, was used for total RNA extraction. Germline V gene lookup returns CDR1 ENHRY and CDR2 SYGVKD. V lost 11 bases and J 8 bases, leaving 25 bases between the germline ends. This CDR3 has 15 residues. The chain employs TRBV10-3 and TRBJ2-1; perhaps TRBD2 as D (7 bases). This TCR derives from a female donor in good health. Here the CDR3 reads CASNHGPGGPDEQFF. The CDR3 DNA sequence: TGTGCCTCCAATCATGGTCCCGGGGGGCCTGATGAGCAGTTCTTC.